The 6 T cell receptor beta chains presented below share a single source sample, sequenced in a study of identical twins. TCRdb used MiXCR to reprocess the 5' RACE reads, holding one entry per CDR3 protein. Of over 550,000 distinct CDR3 sequences in the sample, under 8.5% were seen once. These data also formed part of another study, on yellow fever vaccine responses in identical twins.

Sequencing was done on a sample of PBMCs. Receptors were obtained from a woman aged 18-29 years in good health.

In its sample, this clonotype was seen many times. The V gene is TRBV5-1, the J gene TRBJ2-3; TRBD2 is a possible D gene (6 bases). Between the trimmed V and J ends, which lost 3 bases and 1 base, there was a span of 15 bases. This CDR3 region has 16 residues. Per germline, CDR1 SGHRS and CDR2 YFSETQ. The CDR3 nucleotides are TGCGCCAGCAGCTCCTCTAGCGCCTTTCGCACAGATACGCAGTATTTT. Translated, it gives CASSSSSAFRTDTQYF.

The chain carries TRBV5-1 and TRBJ1-2, with 9 bases identical to TRBD1. Trimming at V came to 3 bases and at J to 5 bases, leaving 11 bases not matched to a gene. This CDR3 is 16 amino acids long. CDR1 and CDR2 (germline): SGHRS, YFSETQ. The CDR3 DNA reads TGCGCCAGCAGCTCGGACAGGGGCTACCGTCGATATGGCTACACCTTC. Its translation: CASSSDRGYRRYGYTF.

This clonotype was detected many times. This sequence joins TRBV7-9 and TRBJ1-1; 11 positions agree with TRBD1. V trimming: 1 base; J trimming: 3 bases; junction bases outside the gene matches: 1. There are 15 residues in the CDR3. The germline gives CDR1 SEHNR, CDR2 FQNEAQ (reference sequence). Here the CDR3 DNA reads TGTGCCAGCAGCTTAGGGGACAGGGGGGACACTGAAGCTTTCTTT. Translated, it gives CASSLGDRGDTEAFF.

This clonotype showed up just a few times. The CDR3 is CASSLAGEAYEQYV. The CDR3 DNA reads as TGTGCCAGCAGCTTGGCCGGCGAGGCCTACGAGCAGTACGTC. V usage is TRBV5-6 and J usage is TRBJ2-7; D ambiguous. Germline V CDR1 and CDR2: SGHDT, YYEEEE. V was clipped by 0 bases and J by 2 bases, with 9 bases between them. CDR3 length equals 14 residues.

In its sample, this clonotype was seen a few times. The chain joins TRBV20-1 to TRBJ2-5; D perhaps matches TRBD1 (6 bases). From germline, CDR1 is DFQATT and CDR2 SNEGSKA (reference sequence). This CDR3 contains 12 residues. V lost 3 bases and J lost 5, with 10 bases in between. CDR3 protein: CSARSQGETQYF. The CDR3 bases are TGCAGTGCTAGGAGCCAGGGGGAGACCCAGTACTTC.

This clonotype came up once. The germline gene is not matched at one end of the junction; a read error may be the cause. The genes are TRBV2 and TRBJ1-5; D is undetermined. The CDR3 totals 18 residues. Per germline, CDR1 SNHLY and CDR2 FYNNEI. CDR3 residues: CTSCLGTWLENSNQPQHF. In DNA form, the CDR3 reads TGTACCAGCTGTTTAGGTACATGGTTGGAAAATAGCAATCAGCCCCAGCATTTT.